The 16 T cell receptor beta chains given below trace back to one sample, sequenced in a study of a mutant IDH1 vaccine in newly diagnosed glioma. Time point noted: baseline, week 1 (first vaccination visit). Treatment noted: pre-vaccination baseline after standard-of-care therapy. The data were produced by immunoSEQ multiplex PCR, yet TCRdb's version contains in-frame clones alone and is incomplete. The sample consists of about 98,000 clones, 70% to 90% of them appearing once. This specimen consisted of PBMCs, obtained from a glioma patient treated with radiotherapy, temozolomide or both. Receptor source: a woman in her forties or fifties with glioma.

The chain joins TRBV28 to TRBJ2-7; 8 bases match TRBD1. V dropped 6 bases and J dropped 0; count of bases not matched to a gene: 7. CDR3 length: 15 amino acids. Germline assignment: CDR1 MDHEN and CDR2 SYDVKM. CDR3: CASSLTGEPSYEQYF. The CDR3, as DNA: TGTGCCAGCAGCCTGACAGGGGAGCCCTCCTACGAGCAGTACTTC.

This chain connects TRBV10-3 to TRBJ1-4; D might be TRBD1 (6 bases). Trimming shortened V by 7 bases and J by 8 bases, and 20 bases separated the two germline ends. Germline V gives CDR1 ENHRY, CDR2 SYGVKD. This CDR3 comprises 15 residues. CDR3: CAIKPDGGALEKLFF. The DNA of the CDR3 is TGTGCCATCAAACCAGACGGGGGGGCGTTGGAAAAACTGTTTTTT.

The V and J genes are TRBV6-1 and TRBJ2-1; the match to TRBD2 covers 7 bases. J was trimmed by 8 bases and V by 4 bases; bases with no gene match: 11. The CDR3 totals 15 residues. Germline loops: CDR1 MNHNS, CDR2 SASEGT. CDR3 bases: TGTGCCAGCAGTGGGGCTTTTGGGAGGGAGGATGAGCAGTTCTTC. Translation gives CASSGAFGREDEQFF.

The chain carries TRBV7-6 and TRBJ2-5; possibly TRBD1 or TRBD2 for D (5 bases each). CDR1 and CDR2 (germline): SGHVS, FNYEAQ. V was pared by 8 bases and J by 3 bases, with 22 bases between. The CDR3 totals 16 residues. The CDR3 reads CASHPGFQGIKETQYF. In DNA, the CDR3 is TGTGCCAGCCACCCGGGGTTCCAGGGAATAAAAGAGACCCAGTACTTC. The full variable domain, rest sourced from reference TRBV7-6 and TRBJ2-5, is GAGVSQSPRYKVTKRGQDVALRCDPISGHVSLYWYRQALGQGPEFLTYFNYEAQQDKSGLPNDRFSAERPEGSISTLTIQRTEQRDSAMYRCASHPGFQGIKETQYFGPGTRLLVL.

The genes are TRBV28 and TRBJ2-2; D gene unclear. Germline V gene lookup returns CDR1 MDHEN and CDR2 SYDVKM. Trimming took 3 bases from V and 5 from J, leaving 13 bases between them. The CDR3 covers 15 residues. CDR3: CASSFLLSGTGELFF. For the CDR3, the DNA is TGTGCCAGCAGTTTCCTCCTCTCGGGTACCGGGGAGCTGTTTTTT. Full variable domain (remainder filled in from reference TRBV28 and TRBJ2-2): DVKVTQSSRYLVKRTGEKVFLECVQDMDHENMFWYRQDPGLGLRLIYFSYDVKMKEKGDIPEGYSVSREKKERFSLILESASTNQTSMYLCASSFLLSGTGELFFGEGSRLTVL.

The DNA of the CDR3 is TGTGCCAGCAGGTACAGGGTCTCGAACCCTTCCTACGAGCAGTACTTC. It encodes CASRYRVSNPSYEQYF. J is TRBJ2-7 and V is TRBV2, with D possibly being TRBD1 (6 bases). The germline V gene has CDR1 SNHLY and CDR2 FYNNEI. Trimming removed 6 bases at V and 1 base at J, with 19 bases between. The CDR3 covers 16 residues.

The J gene is TRBJ1-1, the V gene TRBV19, with D uncertain. V dropped 2 bases and J dropped 7 bases, with 11 bases sitting between them. The germline V gene has CDR1 LNHDA and CDR2 SQIVND (reference sequence). CDR3 length: 13 residues. CDR3 coding DNA: TGTGCCAGTAGTATATCTAGTCACATTGAAGCTTTCTTT. As protein: CASSISSHIEAFF.

The CDR3 DNA reads as TGTGCCAGCAGTTCCCGGGGCGGACTACGCTGTCTGCAGTACTTC. Protein: CASSSRGGLRCLQYF. The chain joins TRBV28 to TRBJ2-7, with D perhaps matching TRBD2 (6 bases). The CDR3 has 15 residues. The V gene's germline CDR1 is MDHEN and CDR2 SYDVKM. V was shortened by 4 bases and J by 9 bases, with 22 bases between the two germline ends.

This rearrangement joins TRBV7-9 to TRBJ1-4, with 9 bases identical to TRBD1. V shed 8 bases and J 8 bases; nucleotides not matched to a gene: 12. Germline values: CDR1 SEHNR, CDR2 FQNEAQ (reference sequence). The CDR3 has 15 residues. The CDR3 loop is CASVRYRDRAEKLFF. CDR3 sequence (DNA): TGTGCCAGCGTCCGCTACCGGGACAGGGCCGAAAAACTGTTTTTT.

The chain couples TRBV2 to TRBJ1-6; the match to TRBD1 covers 7 bases. Germline assignment: CDR1 SNHLY and CDR2 FYNNEI. The junction had 7 bases not matched to a gene; V was cut back by 5 bases and J by 6 bases. This CDR3 has 15 amino acids. CDR3 loop: CASSKGTVINSPLHF. CDR3 sequence (DNA): TGTGCCAGCAGTAAGGGGACAGTGATTAATTCACCCCTCCACTTT.

V is TRBV5-1 and J is TRBJ2-7; no firm D call. The germline V and J ends were trimmed by 2 bases and 3 bases, with 12 bases remaining between them. The CDR3 length is 14 residues. CDR1 is SGHRS and CDR2 is YFSETQ in the germline V gene. The CDR3 region has the DNA TGCGCCAGCAGCTTAGATGCCTTAGGCTACGAGCAGTACTTC. It translates to CASSLDALGYEQYF.

CDR3 loop: CASSLDPGLNTEAFF. Here the CDR3 DNA reads TGTGCCAGCAGTTTAGATCCGGGTTTGAACACTGAAGCTTTCTTT. The chain combines TRBV28 with TRBJ1-1; D is uncertain. CDR1 is MDHEN, CDR2 SYDVKM, per germline. CDR3 length equals 15 residues. Trimming shortened V by 2 bases and J by 0 bases, and 10 bases separated the two germline ends. The full variable domain, rest sourced from reference TRBV28 and TRBJ1-1, is DVKVTQSSRYLVKRTGEKVFLECVQDMDHENMFWYRQDPGLGLRLIYFSYDVKMKEKGDIPEGYSVSREKKERFSLILESASTNQTSMYLCASSLDPGLNTEAFFGQGTRLTVV.

The gene calls are TRBV27 and TRBJ1-1, with D possibly being TRBD1 (5 bases). Trimming pared 5 bases from V and 11 bases from J, leaving 15 bases between. CDR3 length: 12 residues. Looked up from germline, CDR1 is MNHEY and CDR2 is SMNVEV (reference sequence). CDR3 sequence (DNA): TGTGCCAGCAGTGACTATGCAGGGTTGGCTTTCTTT. This sequence encodes CASSDYAGLAFF.

This clone came up once. The genes are TRBV6-5 and TRBJ1-3, with D uncertain. V was clipped by 4 bases and J by 0 bases, with 10 bases between them. CDR1 and CDR2 (germline): MNHEY, SVGAGI. The CDR3 contains 15 residues. CDR3 in DNA: TGTGCCAGCAGTTCGGGCTTTGTCTCTGGAAACACCATATATTTT. This encodes CASSSGFVSGNTIYF.

The chain couples TRBV11-3 to TRBJ2-2; D may correspond to TRBD1 or TRBD2 (5 bases each). The V and J ends lost 0 bases and 1 base respectively, with 6 bases between them. CDR1 SGHNT and CDR2 YENEEA come from the germline V gene. This CDR3 is 15 amino acids long. The CDR3 region has the DNA TGTGCCAGCAGCTTAGAGGGGGTGAACACCGGGGAGCTGTTTTTT. It is translated as CASSLEGVNTGELFF.

The rearrangement links TRBV6-1 to TRBJ2-3, with a tentative D call TRBD2 (5 bases). The CDR3 has 14 amino acids. V was clipped by 9 bases and J by 3 bases, with 16 bases between them. The germline CDR1 and CDR2 sequences are MNHNS and SASEGT. The DNA of the CDR3 is TGTGCCAGTAGGACTGAAATAAGGACAGATACGCAGTATTTT. It encodes CASRTEIRTDTQYF.